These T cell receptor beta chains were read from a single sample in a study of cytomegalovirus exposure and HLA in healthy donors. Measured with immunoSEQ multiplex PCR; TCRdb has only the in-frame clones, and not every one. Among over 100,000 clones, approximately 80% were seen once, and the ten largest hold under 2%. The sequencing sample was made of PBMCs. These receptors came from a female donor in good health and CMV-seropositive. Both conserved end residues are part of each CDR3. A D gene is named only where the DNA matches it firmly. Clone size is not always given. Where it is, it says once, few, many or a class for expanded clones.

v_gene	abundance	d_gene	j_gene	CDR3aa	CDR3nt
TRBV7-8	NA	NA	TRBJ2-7	CASSLTGAYEQYF	TGTGCCAGCAGCTTGACGGGGGCCTACGAGCAGTACTTC
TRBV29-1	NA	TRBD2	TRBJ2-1	CSVPGTSGNEQFF	TGCAGCGTCCCCGGGACTAGCGGGAATGAGCAGTTCTTC
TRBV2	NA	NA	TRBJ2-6	CASSYSTFSGANVLTF	TGTGCCAGCAGTTACAGTACCTTCTCTGGGGCCAACGTCCTGACTTTC
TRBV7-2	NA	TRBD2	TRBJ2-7	CASSRGKGLLAAYYEQYF	TGTGCCAGCAGCCGGGGAAAGGGTTTGCTAGCGGCGTACTACGAGCAGTACTTC
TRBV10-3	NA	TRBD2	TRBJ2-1	CAISGTSGGAHNEQFF	TGTGCCATCTCCGGGACTAGCGGGGGGGCACACAATGAGCAGTTCTTC
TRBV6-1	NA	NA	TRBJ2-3	CASSDSGNTDTQYF	TGTGCCAGCAGTGATTCGGGAAACACAGATACGCAGTATTTT
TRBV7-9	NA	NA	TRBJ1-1	CASSRHALDTEAFF	TGTGCCAGCAGCCGACATGCGTTGGACACTGAAGCTTTCTTT
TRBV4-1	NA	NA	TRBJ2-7	CASSRHGSPNSYEQYF	TGCGCCAGCAGCCGCCACGGGAGCCCTAACTCCTACGAGCAGTACTTC
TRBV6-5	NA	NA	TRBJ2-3	CASSPGGRNTDTQYF	TGTGCCAGCAGCCCCGGAGGGAGAAACACAGATACGCAGTATTTT
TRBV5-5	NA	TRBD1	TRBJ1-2	CASSHTGGIGYTF	TGTGCCAGCAGCCACACAGGGGGCATCGGCTACACCTTC
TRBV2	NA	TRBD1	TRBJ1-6	CASSEMGQYNSPLHF	TGTGCCAGCAGTGAAATGGGACAGTATAATTCACCCCTCCACTTT
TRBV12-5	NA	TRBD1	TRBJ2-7	CASGQDRGNEQYF	TGTGCTAGTGGCCAGGACAGGGGGAACGAGCAGTACTTC
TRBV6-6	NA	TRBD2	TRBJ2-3	CASSYLSRGGSDTQYF	TGTGCCAGCAGTTATCTCTCACGGGGGGGCTCAGATACGCAGTATTTT
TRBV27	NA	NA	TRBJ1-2	CASSLSFIMGGREGYTF	TGTGCCAGCAGTTTATCCTTCATTATGGGGGGTCGGGAGGGCTACACCTTC
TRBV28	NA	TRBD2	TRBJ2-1	CASSSLLAGHYNEQFF	TGTGCCAGCAGTTCTTTACTAGCGGGACACTACAATGAGCAGTTCTTC
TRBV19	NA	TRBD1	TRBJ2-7	CASSPRTGDEQYF	TGTGCCAGTAGTCCCCGGACAGGGGACGAGCAGTACTTC
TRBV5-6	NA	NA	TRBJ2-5	CASSELRGVSGPPQETQYF	TGTGCCAGCAGCGAACTCAGGGGGGTTTCAGGGCCTCCGCAAGAGACCCAGTACTTC
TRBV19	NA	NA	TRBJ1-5	CASSIMAGGNQPQHF	TGTGCCAGTAGTATTATGGCGGGCGGGAATCAGCCCCAGCATTTT
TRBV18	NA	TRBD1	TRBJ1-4	CASSPAGQVGEKLFF	TGTGCCAGCTCACCAGCGGGACAGGTTGGTGAAAAACTGTTTTTT
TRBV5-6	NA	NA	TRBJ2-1	CASRRRTGGNEQFF	TGTGCCAGCAGACGAAGGACCGGAGGCAATGAGCAGTTCTTC
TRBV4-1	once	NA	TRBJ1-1	CASSQDSLAGGGREAFF	TGCGCCAGCAGCCAAGATTCCCTCGCAGGCGGGGGGCGAGAGGCTTTCTTT
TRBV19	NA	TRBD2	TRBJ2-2	CASHHWGGTGELFF	TGTGCCAGCCACCATTGGGGGGGAACCGGGGAGCTGTTTTTT
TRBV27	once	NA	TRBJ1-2	CASSYAGSVGGYTF	TGTGCCAGCAGTTACGCAGGGTCGGTGGGTGGCTACACCTTC
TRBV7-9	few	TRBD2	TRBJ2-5	CASSRGGGGQETQYF	TGTGCCAGCAGCCGCGGGGGTGGGGGACAAGAGACCCAGTACTTC
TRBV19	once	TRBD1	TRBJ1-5	CASSSRWDRGRYFGQPQHF	TGTGCCAGTAGTAGTCGTTGGGACAGGGGTCGGTATTTTGGTCAGCCCCAGCATTTT
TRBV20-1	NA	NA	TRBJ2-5	CSARDMETQYF	TGCAGTGCTAGAGATATGGAGACCCAGTACTTC
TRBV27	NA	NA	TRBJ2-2	CASSQYGELFF	TGTGCCAGCAGCCAGTACGGGGAGCTGTTTTTT
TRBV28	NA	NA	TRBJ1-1	CASSFPSPNTEAFF	TGTGCCAGCAGTTTCCCTTCCCCGAACACTGAAGCTTTCTTT
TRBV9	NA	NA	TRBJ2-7	CASSVSRGASYEQYF	TGTGCCAGCAGCGTCAGCAGGGGGGCCTCCTACGAGCAGTACTTC
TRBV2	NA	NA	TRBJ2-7	CASMRSYEQYF	TGTGCCAGCATGAGATCCTACGAGCAGTACTTC
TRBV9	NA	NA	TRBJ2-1	CASSVTGFSYNEQFF	TGTGCCAGCAGCGTTACAGGGTTCTCTTACAATGAGCAGTTCTTC
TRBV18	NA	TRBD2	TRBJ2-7	CASSQRLALEQYF	TGTGCCAGCTCACAGAGACTAGCGCTCGAGCAGTACTTC
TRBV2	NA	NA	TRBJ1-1	CASRLEGGDTEAFF	TGTGCCAGCAGGCTAGAAGGGGGGGACACTGAAGCTTTCTTT
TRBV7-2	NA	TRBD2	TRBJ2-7	CASSLLVGGPKGEQYF	TGTGCCAGCAGCTTACTTGTGGGAGGGCCCAAGGGCGAGCAGTACTTC
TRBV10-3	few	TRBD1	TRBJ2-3	CAIGLGQGADTQYF	TGTGCCATCGGCCTGGGACAGGGGGCCGATACGCAGTATTTT
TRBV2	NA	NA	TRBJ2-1	CASRGILGQRDEQFF	TGTGCCAGCAGAGGTATACTAGGACAGAGGGATGAGCAGTTCTTC
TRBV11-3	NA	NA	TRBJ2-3	CASSLGGSSTDTQYF	TGTGCCAGCAGCTTAGGAGGATCTAGCACAGATACGCAGTATTTT
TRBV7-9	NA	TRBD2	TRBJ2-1	CASSFGLAGEEQFF	TGTGCCAGCAGCTTTGGGCTAGCGGGAGAGGAGCAGTTCTTC
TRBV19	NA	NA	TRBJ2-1	CASSTPGGYNEQFF	TGTGCCAGTAGTACCCCCGGGGGCTACAATGAGCAGTTCTTC
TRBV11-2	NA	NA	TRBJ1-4	CASSSGRRTNEKLFF	TGTGCCAGCAGCTCGGGGAGGCGGACTAATGAAAAACTGTTTTTT
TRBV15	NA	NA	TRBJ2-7	CATSREPGLGYEQYF	TGTGCCACCAGCAGAGAGCCCGGTCTTGGCTACGAGCAGTACTTC
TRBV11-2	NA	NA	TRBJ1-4	CASSFLPGVTNEKLFF	TGTGCCAGCAGCTTCCTTCCAGGGGTAACTAATGAAAAACTGTTTTTT
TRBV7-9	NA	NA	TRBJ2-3	CASSRDLYSSTDTQYF	TGTGCCAGCAGCCGGGACTTATATTCTAGCACAGATACGCAGTATTTT